Below, 6 T cell receptor beta chains from the same sample are listed, as sequenced in a study of blood T cell repertoires in COVID-19. Only in-frame clones appear in the TCRdb table, and some are missing; sequencing was by immunoSEQ multiplex PCR. Among around 300,000 clones listed, 75% to 90% were seen once. Sequenced: PBMCs or T cells enriched from blood (not recorded which). The receptors were gathered from a man aged 25-45 years who had recovered from COVID-19.

The genes are TRBV24-1 and TRBJ1-2; 10 nucleotides match TRBD1. Germline V gives CDR1 KGHDR, CDR2 SFDVKD. Trimming removed 4 bases from V and 2 bases from J; junction bases left unmatched: 3. The CDR3 length is 15 residues. As DNA, the CDR3 is TGTGCCACCAGTGACCCGGACAGGGGGAACTATGGCTACACCTTC. The encoded protein is CATSDPDRGNYGYTF.

With regard to this clone: Additional DNA sequences in this sample encode the identical CDR3. The chain is built from TRBV5-1 and TRBJ1-3; D may be TRBD1 (5 bases). This CDR3 is 14 amino acids long. Trimming left V 0 bases short and J 2 bases short, with 6 bases between. CDR1 and CDR2 (germline): SGHRS, YFSETQ. The CDR3 sequence is CASSLETAGNTIYF. The CDR3 nucleotides are TGCGCCAGCAGCTTGGAGACAGCTGGAAACACCATATATTTT. The full variable domain, rest sourced from reference TRBV5-1 and TRBJ1-3, is KAGVTQTPRYLIKTRGQQVTLSCSPISGHRSVSWYQQTPGQGLQFLFEYFSETQRNKGNFPGRFSGRQFSNSRSEMNVSTLELGDSALYLCASSLETAGNTIYFGEGSWLTVV.

The gene calls are TRBV6-5 and TRBJ2-2, with TRBD2 matching 8 bases. Germline-derived CDR1 and CDR2 are MNHEY and SVGAGI. The CDR3 covers 15 residues. V lost 6 bases to trimming and J lost 4 bases; unmatched junction nucleotides: 7. The CDR3 DNA reads as TGTGCCAGCAGGGCTAGACTAGCGAGCACCGGGGAGCTGTTTTTT. It translates to CASRARLASTGELFF.

The chain recombines TRBV2 with TRBJ1-1; TRBD1 matches 8 bases. Germline V gene data show CDR1 as SNHLY and CDR2 as FYNNEI. V was clipped by 4 bases and J by 5 bases; unmatched bases: 6. The CDR3 is 14 amino acids. The CDR3 bases are TGTGCCAGCAGTGGAGGGCAGGGGGCGACTGAAGCTTTCTTT. Translating it yields CASSGGQGATEAFF.

J is TRBJ2-7 and V is TRBV19; TRBD1 agrees at 7 bases. The CDR3 consists of 16 residues. After removal of 0 bases from V and 2 bases from J, the junction contained 7 bases not matched to a gene. CDR1 and CDR2 (germline): LNHDA, SQIVND (reference sequence). The CDR3 sequence is CASSIDLRTGAYEQYF. CDR3 nucleotide sequence: TGTGCCAGTAGTATAGATCTCCGGACAGGAGCCTACGAGCAGTACTTC.

This chain connects TRBV5-1 to TRBJ2-3, with D tentatively TRBD2 (6 bases). This CDR3 contains 16 residues. The V gene lost 2 bases and the J gene lost 2 bases, with 15 bases spanning the gap. In germline, CDR1 is SGHRS, CDR2 YFSETQ. The CDR3: CASSLPGLPATDTQYF. CDR3 nucleotides: TGCGCCAGCAGCTTACCGGGACTTCCGGCCACAGATACGCAGTATTTT.